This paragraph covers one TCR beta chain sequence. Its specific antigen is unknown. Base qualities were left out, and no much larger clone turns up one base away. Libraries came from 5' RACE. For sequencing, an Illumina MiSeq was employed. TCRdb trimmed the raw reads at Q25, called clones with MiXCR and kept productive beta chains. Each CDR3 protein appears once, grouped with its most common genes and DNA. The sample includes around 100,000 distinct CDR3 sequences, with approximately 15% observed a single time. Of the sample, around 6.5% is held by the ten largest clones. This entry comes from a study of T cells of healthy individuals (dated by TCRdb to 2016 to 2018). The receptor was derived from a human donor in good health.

CDR3 sequence: CASSSARGQNTEAFF. The nucleotide sequence is given as TGTGCCAGCAGCTCAGCTCGAGGACAGAACACTGAAGCTTTCTTT. The chain is encoded by TRBV7-2 joined to TRBJ1-1, and the D gene may be TRBD1, 5 bases matching. The cysteine opens and the phenylalanine closes a CDR3 of 15 amino acids. Only the CDR3 part of the read is kept: 45 bases, read in frame from the first base. A distance of 13 bases separates the germline ends of V and J, which lose 4 bases and 1 base respectively. Taken from the germline V gene, the CDR1 and CDR2 loops are SGHTA and FQGNSA.